Below are 27 T cell receptor beta chains sequenced from a single sample in a study of T cell responses to AZD1222 COVID-19 vaccine. Method: immunoSEQ multiplex PCR; TCRdb's copy keeps in-frame clones and lacks some. The data show 150,000 to 200,000 clones, 94% seen once. The material was peripheral blood, obtained on day 0 of AZD1222 vaccination. Receptors originate from an adult in good health.

The chain uses TRBV5-5 and TRBJ1-1, with 7 bases fitting TRBD1. The CDR3 extends over 15 amino acids. Germline CDR1 and CDR2: SGHKS and YYEKEE (reference sequence). V gave up 4 bases and J gave up 1 base; unmatched junction bases: 7. The CDR3 sequence: CASSPIQGKNTEAFF. The CDR3 DNA reads as TGTGCCAGCAGCCCAATACAGGGGAAGAACACTGAAGCTTTCTTT.

This clone appeared a few times. CDR3 DNA sequence: TGTGCCAGCAGAGAGGGACAGGGGGCAATGGATGAGCAGTTCTTC. Translation gives CASREGQGAMDEQFF. The chain uses TRBV6-4 and TRBJ2-1; 12 bases fit TRBD1. Trimming removed 6 bases from V and 8 bases from J; junction bases left unmatched: 8. Germline V gene lookup returns CDR1 MRHNA and CDR2 SNTAGT. The CDR3 spans 15 residues.

The CDR3 region has the DNA TGCGCCAGCAGTAGGAGGTCCCAGCATTTT. Translated: CASSRRSQHF. The V and J genes are TRBV5-1 and TRBJ1-5; no firm D call. CDR1 is SGHRS and CDR2 is YFSETQ in the germline V gene. The CDR3 extends over 10 amino acids. The V end lost 5 bases, the J end lost 11 bases, and 8 bases lay between the germline ends.

The chain carries TRBV6-1 and TRBJ2-7; the D gene is possibly TRBD2 (6 bases). The CDR3 is 14 amino acids. Germline lookup yields CDR1 MNHNS and CDR2 SASEGT. Trimming pared 2 bases from V and 6 bases from J, leaving 14 bases between. Here the CDR3 reads CASSELSGGPEQYF. The CDR3 DNA reads TGTGCCAGCAGTGAACTGAGCGGAGGGCCCGAGCAGTACTTC.

This rearrangement joins TRBV5-1 to TRBJ1-4; D call uncertain. The CDR3 covers 16 residues. Germline V gene lookup returns CDR1 SGHRS and CDR2 YFSETQ. Trimming pared 3 bases from V and 3 bases from J, leaving 15 bases between. This CDR3 is CASSSQSPRANEKLFF. The CDR3 DNA reads TGCGCCAGCAGCTCACAGTCCCCAAGGGCTAATGAAAAACTGTTTTTT.

The CDR3, as DNA: TGTGCCAGCAGTTACGACCCGACAGCCGCCGGGGAGCTGTTTTTT. It codes for CASSYDPTAAGELFF. The rearrangement joins TRBV6-5 to TRBJ2-2; possibly TRBD1 for D (5 bases). The germline V gene encodes CDR1 MNHEY and CDR2 SVGAGI. The V gene lost 2 bases and the J gene lost 6 bases, with 13 bases spanning the gap. The CDR3 has 15 amino acids.

The rearrangement joins TRBV5-1 to TRBJ2-5, with a weak D call TRBD1 (5 bases). Per the germline V gene, CDR1 is SGHRS and CDR2 is YFSETQ. The ends were cut back, 3 bases at V and 6 bases at J, with 18 bases in the middle. This CDR3 contains 15 residues. In DNA, the CDR3 is TGCGCCAGCAGCTCCCAGGCAGGGAAGCGTAAGACCCAGTACTTC. Protein sequence: CASSSQAGKRKTQYF.

This chain connects TRBV4-1 to TRBJ1-2, with D possibly being TRBD1 (6 bases). Trimming stripped 1 base from V and 4 bases from J, with 19 bases between. Germline lookup yields CDR1 MGHRA and CDR2 YSYEKL. The CDR3 length is 17 residues. CDR3 loop: CASSQGVRIGQLYGYTF. For the CDR3, the DNA is TGCGCCAGCAGCCAAGGGGTACGGATAGGACAGCTCTATGGCTACACCTTC.

The chain recombines TRBV29-1 with TRBJ2-1; the D gene could be TRBD1 or TRBD2 (5 bases each). Trimming removed 5 bases at V and 10 bases at J, with 12 bases between. Germline loops: CDR1 SQVTM, CDR2 ANQGSEA. The CDR3 spans 11 residues. CDR3: CSVRGEWEQFF. The CDR3 DNA reads as TGCAGCGTTAGAGGGGAGTGGGAGCAGTTCTTC.

The gene calls are TRBV7-9 and TRBJ1-5; D uncertain. This CDR3 has 14 residues. V was trimmed by 10 bases and J by 4 bases, leaving 17 bases between them. The germline gives CDR1 SEHNR, CDR2 FQNEAQ (reference sequence). CDR3 protein: CAISGSSSNQPQHF. In DNA form, the CDR3 reads TGTGCCATCTCAGGTTCGTCGTCTAATCAGCCCCAGCATTTT. Variable domain in full (rest from reference TRBV7-9 and TRBJ1-5): DTGVSQNPRHKITKRGQNVTFRCDPISEHNRLYWYRQTLGQGPEFLTYFQNEAQLEKSRLLSDRFSAERPKGSFSTLEIQRTEQGDSAMYLCAISGSSSNQPQHFGDGTRLSIL.

This clone showed up just a few times. The chain joins TRBV18 to TRBJ1-5; the D is unclear. CDR3 size: 14 residues. V shed 1 base and J shed 9 bases, with 13 bases lying between them. Germline assignment: CDR1 KGHSH and CDR2 LQKENI. In DNA form, the CDR3 reads TGTGCCAGCTCACCACGGGCACCTCCTGGGCCCCAGCATTTT. Protein product: CASSPRAPPGPQHF.

The J gene is TRBJ1-5, the V gene TRBV28; no firm D call. Germline CDR1 is MDHEN and CDR2 is SYDVKM. This CDR3 region has 12 residues. V shed 3 bases and J shed 6 bases, with 6 bases lying between them. DNA for the CDR3: TGTGCCAGCAGTTTGTTTGGTCAGCCCCAGCATTTT. Encoded protein: CASSLFGQPQHF. The full variable domain, rest sourced from reference TRBV28 and TRBJ1-5, is DVKVTQSSRYLVKRTGEKVFLECVQDMDHENMFWYRQDPGLGLRLIYFSYDVKMKEKGDIPEGYSVSREKKERFSLILESASTNQTSMYLCASSLFGQPQHFGDGTRLSIL.

The V and J genes are TRBV15 and TRBJ1-6; D unclear. Trimming removed 1 base from V and 10 bases from J, with 14 bases in between. This CDR3 is 15 amino acids long. Looked up from germline, CDR1 is LNHNV and CDR2 is YYDKDF (reference sequence). The CDR3 here is CATSRGGWNRSPLHF. DNA for the CDR3: TGTGCCACCAGCAGAGGCGGGTGGAATCGATCACCCCTCCACTTT. Combining the CDR3 with reference TRBV15 and TRBJ1-6 gives the whole variable domain DAMVIQNPRYQVTQFGKPVTLSCSQTLNHNVMYWYQQKSSQAPKLLFHYYDKDFNNEADTPDNFQSRRPNTSFCFLDIRSPGLGDTAMYLCATSRGGWNRSPLHFGNGTRLTVT.

V and J are TRBV6-1 and TRBJ2-7, with a possible D match to TRBD2 (5 bases). CDR3 length: 16 amino acids. V lost 0 bases and J 3 bases, leaving 15 bases between the germline ends. Germline CDR1 and CDR2: MNHNS and SASEGT. The CDR3 DNA reads as TGTGCCAGCAGTGAAGCGTTCCGGGAATGGTACTACGAGCAGTACTTC. Encoded protein: CASSEAFREWYYEQYF.

This clone was seen just once. This sequence joins TRBV2 and TRBJ2-2, with D uncertain. Germline assignment: CDR1 SNHLY and CDR2 FYNNEI. The V end was cut by 6 bases, the J end by 5 bases, with 13 bases between. The CDR3 contains 14 residues. The CDR3 loop reads CASSGQLQTGELFF. The CDR3 DNA follows: TGTGCCAGCAGCGGTCAGTTACAGACCGGGGAGCTGTTTTTT. The whole variable domain, remainder taken from reference TRBV2 and TRBJ2-2, is EPEVTQTPSHQVTQMGQEVILRCVPISNHLYFYWYRQILGQKVEFLVSFYNNEISEKSEIFDDQFSVERPDGSNFTLKIRSTKLEDSAMYFCASSGQLQTGELFFGEGSRLTVL.

The chain uses TRBV28 and TRBJ2-4; D possibly corresponds to TRBD2 (6 bases). Germline assignment: CDR1 MDHEN and CDR2 SYDVKM. V was clipped by 5 bases and J by 7 bases, with 18 bases between them. This CDR3 comprises 15 residues. CDR3 sequence reads: CASSRPPGLGNIQYF. The CDR3 DNA reads TGTGCCAGCAGTCGACCTCCGGGACTCGGGAACATTCAGTACTTC.

This chain links TRBV6-2 or TRBV6-3 with TRBJ2-3; 11 bases match TRBD2. The germline V gene has CDR1 MNHEY and CDR2 SVGEGT. V lost 5 bases to trimming and J lost 3 bases; unmatched junction nucleotides: 7. The CDR3 has 16 residues. The CDR3 here is CASSKLAGGLTDTQYF. The CDR3 bases are TGTGCCAGCAGTAAGCTAGCGGGAGGTTTAACAGATACGCAGTATTTT.

This clone has more than one count but fewer than ten. The V and J genes are TRBV27 and TRBJ2-2; TRBD1 agrees at 7 bases. Germline values: CDR1 MNHEY, CDR2 SMNVEV (reference sequence). V shed 5 bases and J 5 bases; nucleotides not matched to a gene: 2. The CDR3 has 13 residues. The CDR3 nucleotides are TGTGCCAGCAGTGTACAGGGGACCGGGGAGCTGTTTTTT. This encodes CASSVQGTGELFF.

The chain joins TRBV5-1 to TRBJ1-2; 7 bases are shared with TRBD1. The CDR3 is 13 amino acids. CDR1 and CDR2 from the germline V gene are SGHRS and YFSETQ. V lost 0 bases to trimming and J lost 7 bases; unmatched junction nucleotides: 3. The CDR3 DNA reads TGCGCCAGCAGCTTGGTAGGGGGCTCTGGCTACACCTTC. The encoded protein is CASSLVGGSGYTF.

This clone was seen just once. As DNA, the CDR3 is TGTGCCAGCAGTGAAATAGAGATAGCCAAAAACATTCAGTACTTC. It is translated as CASSEIEIAKNIQYF. V usage is TRBV6-1 and J usage is TRBJ2-4, with D hard to call. The CDR3 extends over 15 amino acids. V was pared by 2 bases and J by 0 bases, with 8 bases between. The germline V gene encodes CDR1 MNHNS and CDR2 SASEGT.

V gene TRBV6-4 combines with J gene TRBJ2-1; 8 nucleotides align to TRBD2. This CDR3 has 15 residues. Trimming removed 5 bases from V and 6 bases from J; junction bases left unmatched: 9. The germline CDR1 and CDR2 sequences are MRHNA and SNTAGT. CDR3 nucleotides: TGTGCCAGCAGTCTGACTAGCGCGACTTCCAATGAGCAGTTCTTC. It specifies CASSLTSATSNEQFF.

The V call is TRBV28, the J call TRBJ1-6; 9 positions match TRBD1. The trim removed 7 bases at V and 7 bases at J, leaving 8 bases unmatched. This CDR3 contains 15 residues. CDR1 is MDHEN, CDR2 SYDVKM, per germline. The CDR3 coding sequence is TGTGCCAGCACCACCAGGGACAGGGCCAATTCACCCCTCCACTTT. Protein: CASTTRDRANSPLHF. The whole variable domain, filled in from reference TRBV28 and TRBJ1-6, reads DVKVTQSSRYLVKRTGEKVFLECVQDMDHENMFWYRQDPGLGLRLIYFSYDVKMKEKGDIPEGYSVSREKKERFSLILESASTNQTSMYLCASTTRDRANSPLHFGNGTRLTVT.

The chain employs TRBV5-1 and TRBJ2-5; TRBD2 aligns across 7 bases. The CDR3 has 14 residues. The germline CDR1 and CDR2 sequences are SGHRS and YFSETQ. J was trimmed by 3 bases and V by 2 bases; bases with no gene match: 4. CDR3 DNA sequence: TGCGCCAGCAGCTTATGGCGGGAGAAAGAGACCCAGTACTTC. It translates to CASSLWREKETQYF. The whole variable domain, filled in from reference TRBV5-1 and TRBJ2-5, reads KAGVTQTPRYLIKTRGQQVTLSCSPISGHRSVSWYQQTPGQGLQFLFEYFSETQRNKGNFPGRFSGRQFSNSRSEMNVSTLELGDSALYLCASSLWREKETQYFGPGTRLLVL.

The chain carries TRBV5-4 and TRBJ2-3; tentative D call: TRBD1 (6 bases). The CDR3 is 12 residues long. Germline CDR1 SGHNT, CDR2 YYREEE (reference sequence). The germline V and J ends were trimmed by 4 bases and 3 bases, with 6 bases remaining between them. CDR3 sequence reads: CASSGTTDTQYF. The CDR3 DNA reads TGTGCCAGCAGCGGGACAACAGATACGCAGTATTTT.

The chain links TRBV7-2 to TRBJ2-5; no clear D. Germline CDR1 SGHTA, CDR2 FQGNSA. Trimming left V 3 bases short and J 5 bases short, with 7 bases between. The CDR3 has 12 residues. The CDR3 protein is CASSFYSETQYF. The CDR3 DNA is TGTGCCAGCAGCTTCTACTCGGAGACCCAGTACTTC.

The gene calls are TRBV11-2 and TRBJ1-4; D is uncertain. V was pared by 6 bases and J by 5 bases, with 10 bases between. The length of the CDR3 is 13 residues. Germline V CDR1 and CDR2: SGHAT, FQNNGV. CDR3: CASRGRMNEKLFF. The DNA for the CDR3 is TGTGCCAGCAGGGGCAGGATGAATGAAAAACTGTTTTTT.

In this sample, this clone turned up a few times. V gene TRBV19 combines with J gene TRBJ2-1, with TRBD2 matching 8 bases. Germline V gene data show CDR1 as LNHDA and CDR2 as SQIVND (reference sequence). This CDR3 is built from 15 residues. V shed 5 bases and J 3 bases; nucleotides not matched to a gene: 6. The CDR3 nucleotides are TGTGCCAGTAGTCCACCGACTAGCGACTACAATGAGCAGTTCTTC. Protein sequence: CASSPPTSDYNEQFF.